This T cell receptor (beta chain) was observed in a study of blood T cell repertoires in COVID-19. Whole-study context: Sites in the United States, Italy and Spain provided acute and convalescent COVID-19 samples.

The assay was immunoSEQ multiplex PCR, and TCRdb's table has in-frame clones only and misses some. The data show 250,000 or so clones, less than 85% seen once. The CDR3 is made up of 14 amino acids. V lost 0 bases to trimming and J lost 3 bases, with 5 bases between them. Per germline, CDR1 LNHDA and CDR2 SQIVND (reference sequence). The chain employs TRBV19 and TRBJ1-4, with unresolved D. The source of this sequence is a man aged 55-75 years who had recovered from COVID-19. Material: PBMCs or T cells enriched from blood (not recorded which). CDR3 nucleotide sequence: TGTGCCAGTAGTATAGATCGCGCTAATGAAAAACTGTTTTTT. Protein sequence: CASSIDRANEKLFF.